This TCR beta chain appears in the sequencing data of a study of identical twins. Study-level points and caveats: Shared out-of-frame alpha sequences (those common to twins) showed excess low generation probability.

CDR3 length: 15 residues. Trimming stripped 4 bases from V and 0 bases from J, with 10 bases between. CDR1 SGDLS and CDR2 YYNGEE come from the germline V gene. This clonotype was found a few times. No antigen is known for it. Unique molecular identifiers were in the cDNA, with template-switch universal primer binding. TCRdb re-called the 5' RACE reads with MiXCR, one entry per CDR3 protein. Seen here are 350,000 to 600,000 distinct CDR3 sequences, 11% to 15% observed once, and the top ten hold about 0.52%. The same data also contributed to another study, on yellow fever vaccine responses in identical twins. That report notes: Twins showed a vaccine T cell response that reportedly seemed partly convergent, partly personalized.

J is TRBJ2-2 and V is TRBV9, with D unresolved. The receptor was derived from a woman between 18 and 30 years old in good health. Sequenced: CD4+ T cells sorted from blood. The CDR3 sequence is CASSPRATNTGELFF. DNA for the CDR3: TGTGCCAGCAGCCCCCGGGCGACGAACACCGGGGAGCTGTTTTTT.